The clone carrying this T cell receptor beta chain was observed at least ten times. Its antigen is unidentified. TCRdb re-derived calls from the RACE reads in MiXCR, one entry per CDR3 protein. The sample contains some 38,000 distinct CDR3 sequences, 6% to 9.5% of which appear only once. Time point in this sample: pre-sensitization, week 0. Treatment described: therapeutic diphenylcyclopropenone sensitization with weekly scalp DPC. Patients had alopecia, were aged 18 to 70, and were not pregnant. This entry belongs to a study of human T cells and chemical hapten exposure. The overall study: The study patch tested 0.01% DPC on the upper back and read results at 6 days. Study conclusions and caveats: The donor cohort had alopecia, so its immune response may not match that of healthy people.

This CDR3 region has 18 residues. V lost 4 bases and J lost 0; bases outside the gene matches: 12. Germline V gene data show CDR1 as SQVTM and CDR2 as ANQGSEA. Sequences were derived from whole blood, sampled in connection with sensitization to the hapten diphenylcyclopropenone (DPC). This TCR was recovered from a woman aged 45 to 65 with alopecia areata. Some clones in this sample may be carry-over from other donors' samples. The gene calls are TRBV29-1 and TRBJ2-5, with 12 nucleotides matching TRBD2. The CDR3 is CSVARRLAGGPNQETQYF. Here the CDR3 DNA reads TGCAGCGTTGCCCGCCGTCTAGCGGGAGGGCCGAACCAAGAGACCCAGTACTTC.